This TCR beta chain was sequenced for a study of metastatic and nonmetastatic thyroid tumors. Across the whole study: The authors compared repertoires across blood and tumor or nodule tissue from malignant and benign thyroid patients.

Study-level points and caveats: Reported TCR beta diversity, measured in blood and tumor, was significantly higher for malignant thyroid tumors than for benign nodules.

This clone was detected ten times or more. The antigen is unknown. The germline V gene has CDR1 SGHTA and CDR2 FQGNSA. CDR3 size: 15 residues. V trimming: 3 bases; J trimming: 3 bases; junction bases outside the gene matches: 4. In the original processing: The study's classifier, a distant-metastasis tool for papillary thyroid cancer, was built using CDR3 differences across clinicopathological groups. TCRdb used MiXCR to call clones anew from the PCR reads. The authors' filters were not applied to this entry. The sample records approximately 79,000 clones, over 8.5% being singletons. Each patient came to thyroid surgery without any prior treatment (of any kind).

The chain couples TRBV7-2 to TRBJ1-4, with TRBD1 identical over 7 bases. This receptor was taken from a female donor with papillary thyroid cancer or a benign thyroid nodule (not recorded which). Some clones in this sample may be carry-over from other donors' samples. Input material: blood. CDR3 nucleotides: TGTGCCAGCAGCTTGGGGGACAGTCCTAATGAAAAACTGTTTTTT. Translating it yields CASSLGDSPNEKLFF.